This T cell receptor (beta chain) was sequenced in a study of regulatory T cells in long-lasting Graves disease. Time point denoted: newly diagnosed GD, antithyroid drugs for less than 3 months. There was RNA extracted from PBMCs, and the TCR library was made from it. In building TCR beta libraries, iRepertoire HTBI primers were used together with Arm-PCR of CDR3 regions. TCRdb re-analysed the multiplex PCR reads in MiXCR, keeping a single row per CDR3 protein. The sample has roughly 560,000 distinct CDR3 sequences; about 16% are singletons. There are many counts of this clonotype. The CDR3 covers 13 residues. Germline CDR1 is DFQATT and CDR2 is SNEGSKA (reference sequence). V trimming: 4 bases; J trimming: 1 base; junction bases outside the gene matches: 3. The same sample was also studied in work on T cells in Graves' hyperthyroidism and ophthalmopathy. From that paper: Graves' hyperthyroidism was deemed stable given no ophthalmopathy progression within 18 months. Most clonotypes expanded in the thyroid (above 0.001) were also present in blood.

The chain has TRBV20-1 and TRBJ2-5; 7 nucleotides agree with TRBD1. This receptor was obtained from a woman aged 35-65 years with Graves disease. The sample consisted of peripheral blood mononuclear cells (PBMCs), taken at new diagnosis, from a patient treated with antithyroid drugs. In DNA form, the CDR3 reads TGCAGTGCTACTACAGGGGCCCAAGAGACCCAGTACTTC. As protein: CSATTGAQETQYF.